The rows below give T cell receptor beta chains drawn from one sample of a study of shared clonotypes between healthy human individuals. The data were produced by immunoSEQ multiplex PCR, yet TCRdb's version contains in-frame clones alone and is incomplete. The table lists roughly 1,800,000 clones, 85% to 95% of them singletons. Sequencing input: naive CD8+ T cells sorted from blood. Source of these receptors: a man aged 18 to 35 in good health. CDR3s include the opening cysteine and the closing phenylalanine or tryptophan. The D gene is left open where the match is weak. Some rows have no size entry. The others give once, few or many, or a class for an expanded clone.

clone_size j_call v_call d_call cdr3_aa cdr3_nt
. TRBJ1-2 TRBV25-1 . CASSESGSGDIWAYGYTF TGTGCCAGCAGTGAGTCAGGATCAGGGGACATATGGGCCTATGGCTACACCTTC
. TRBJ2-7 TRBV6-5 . CASSYSVADSYEQYF TGTGCCAGCAGTTACTCAGTCGCCGATTCCTACGAGCAGTACTTC
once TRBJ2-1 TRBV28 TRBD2 CASSSPNLGTSKLNEQFF TGTGCCAGCAGTTCCCCCAACCTCGGGACTAGCAAGTTGAATGAGCAGTTCTTC
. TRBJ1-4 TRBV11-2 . CASSWAGWGLGEKLFF TGTGCCAGCAGCTGGGCCGGTTGGGGTCTTGGTGAAAAACTGTTTTTT
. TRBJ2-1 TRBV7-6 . CASSLRQGGFYNEQFF TGTGCCAGCAGCCTCCGGCAGGGCGGCTTCTACAATGAGCAGTTCTTC
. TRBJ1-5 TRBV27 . CASSLGRGGNQPQHF TGTGCCAGCAGTTTAGGCCGGGGCGGCAATCAGCCCCAGCATTTT
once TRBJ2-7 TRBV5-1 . CASSSYRAVDEQYF TGCGCCAGCAGCTCATACAGGGCGGTCGACGAGCAGTACTTC
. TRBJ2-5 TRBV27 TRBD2 CASKNSGSWAQETQYF TGTGCCAGCAAGAATAGCGGGAGCTGGGCCCAAGAGACCCAGTACTTC
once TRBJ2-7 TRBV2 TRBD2 CASSEAGTSGGSYEQYF TGTGCCAGCAGTGAAGCCGGGACTAGCGGGGGCTCCTACGAGCAGTACTTC
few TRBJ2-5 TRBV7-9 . CASSPNLGGTQYF TGTGCCAGCAGCCCCAATTTAGGGGGGACCCAGTACTTC
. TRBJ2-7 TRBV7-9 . CASSSVGGTAYYEQYF TGTGCCAGCAGCTCAGTGGGCGGGACAGCTTACTACGAGCAGTACTTC